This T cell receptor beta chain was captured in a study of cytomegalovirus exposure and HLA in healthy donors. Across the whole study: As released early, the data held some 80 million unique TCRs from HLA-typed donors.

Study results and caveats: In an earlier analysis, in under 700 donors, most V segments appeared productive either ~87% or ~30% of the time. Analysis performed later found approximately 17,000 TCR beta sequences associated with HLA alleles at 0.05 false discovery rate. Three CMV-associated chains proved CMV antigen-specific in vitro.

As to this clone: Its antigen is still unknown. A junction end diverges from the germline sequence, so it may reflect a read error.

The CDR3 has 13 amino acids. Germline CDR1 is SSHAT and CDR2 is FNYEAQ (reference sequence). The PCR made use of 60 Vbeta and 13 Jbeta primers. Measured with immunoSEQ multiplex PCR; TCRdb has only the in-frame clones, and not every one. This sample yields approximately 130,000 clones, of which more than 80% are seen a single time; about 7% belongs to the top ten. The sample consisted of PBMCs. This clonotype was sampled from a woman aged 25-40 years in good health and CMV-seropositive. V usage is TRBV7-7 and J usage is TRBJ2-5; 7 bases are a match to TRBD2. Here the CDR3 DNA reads TGTGCTAGCAGCCCCCTGGGGGGGGAGACCCAGTACTTC. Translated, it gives CASSPLGGETQYF.